This T cell receptor beta chain appears in the sequencing data of a study of OX40 agonist ivuxolimab in advanced cancers. Looking at the study overall: The study treated patients with ivuxolimab, an agonistic anti-OX40 (CD134) antibody. Study results and limitations: Which antigen the expanded peripheral T cells recognized is unknown.

Produced via immunoSEQ multiplex PCR; TCRdb's table is partial and in-frame only. The sample lists under 100,000 clones; approximately 85% were seen once. Germline values: CDR1 SQVTM, CDR2 ANQGSEA. V lost 4 bases, J lost 3 bases, and 0 bases stayed unmatched. This CDR3 is 11 amino acids long. With respect to this clone: What it recognizes is unknown.

This chain connects TRBV29-1 to TRBJ2-7; TRBD1 matches at 7 bases. The input for sequencing was CD4+ or CD8+ T cells sorted from blood, taken in a trial of the OX40 agonist ivuxolimab. The source of this sequence is an adult with an advanced solid tumor such as melanoma, head and neck, liver or kidney cancer. CDR3 DNA: TGCAGCGTTGGGACAGGCTACGAGCAGTACTTC. Translating gives CSVGTGYEQYF.